This T cell receptor beta chain was captured in a study of T-cell memory formation after mild COVID-19. Germline CDR1 is DFQATT and CDR2 is SNEGSKA (reference sequence). V lost 0 bases, J lost 4 bases, and 21 bases lay in between. The CDR3 sequence is 17 residues long. Each CDR3 protein is one row after TCRdb ran MiXCR on the 5' RACE reads. The data contain roughly 400,000 distinct CDR3 sequences, approximately 24% of them singletons. The receptor was derived from an adult woman who had mild COVID-19 (a few samples of this study predate the infection). Cell type and time point are not known. The specimen sequenced was PBMCs or a T cell subset sorted from them (not recorded which). The V and J genes are TRBV20-1 and TRBJ1-2; D call uncertain. The CDR3 bases are TGCAGTGCTAGAGATCGGGGAGGCAGCCTAAACTTCTATGGCTACACCTTC. Translated: CSARDRGGSLNFYGYTF.